These 3 T cell receptor beta chains share one sample of origin, sequenced in a study of blood T cell repertoires in COVID-19. Method: immunoSEQ multiplex PCR; TCRdb's copy keeps in-frame clones and lacks some. In the table there are about 240,000 clones, about four fifths of which are singletons. Input material: peripheral blood. The receptors were sampled from a woman of 80 years or more with acute or convalescent COVID-19.

The chain employs TRBV6-5 and TRBJ1-1; 7 positions agree with TRBD1. Germline values: CDR1 MNHEY, CDR2 SVGAGI. CDR3 size: 14 residues. J was trimmed by 8 bases and V by 6 bases; bases with no gene match: 12. CDR3 coding DNA: TGTGCCAGCAGCTTTACCCGGGACAGCCCCGAAGCTTTCTTT. It codes for CASSFTRDSPEAFF.

The rearrangement joins TRBV6-5 to TRBJ2-3, with 7 bases fitting TRBD2. V was clipped by 8 bases and J by 5 bases; unmatched bases: 7. CDR1 and CDR2 (germline): MNHEY, SVGAGI. This CDR3 region has 13 residues. The DNA of the CDR3 is TGTGCCAGCGTGGACTCGGGAGGAGATACGCAGTATTTT. This gives the protein CASVDSGGDTQYF.

The chain carries TRBV5-1 and TRBJ1-1; no reliable D call. This CDR3 comprises 15 residues. V was cut by 0 bases and J by 4 bases, with 13 bases left in between. From germline, CDR1 is SGHRS and CDR2 YFSETQ. This CDR3 is CASSLGAVSGTEAFF. The CDR3 nucleotides are TGCGCCAGCAGCTTGGGAGCCGTTTCAGGCACTGAAGCTTTCTTT.